The rows below give T cell receptor beta chains drawn from one sample of a study of T cell clonotyping in hematopoietic cell transplantation. TCRdb's table, derived via immunoSEQ multiplex PCR, lists solely in-frame clones and lacks some. The sample yields around 37,000 clones, approximately 95% seen once. The specimen sequenced was peripheral blood mononuclear cells. The source is a man aged 25-45 years in good health. Some clones in this sample may be carry-over from other donors' samples. The CDR3 runs from the conserved cysteine through the conserved F or W. Fields, in order: CDR3 length, D gene, V gene, J gene, clone size, CDR3 protein, CDR3 DNA. The D gene is left open where the match is weak. Size tells how often a clone was seen (once, few, many) or the class of an expanded clone, and some rows leave it out.

CDR3 length: 16
D gene: TRBD1
V gene: TRBV10-1
J gene: TRBJ1-4
clone size: .
CDR3 protein: CASSGPRDRPNEKLFF
CDR3 DNA: TGCGCCAGCAGTGGCCCCAGGGACAGACCAAATGAAAAACTGTTTTTT

CDR3 length: 17
D gene: .
V gene: TRBV4-1
J gene: TRBJ2-3
clone size: .
CDR3 protein: CASSQTYGAGAPDTQYF
CDR3 DNA: TGCGCCAGCAGCCAAACTTATGGGGCCGGGGCCCCCGATACGCAGTATTTT

CDR3 length: 13
D gene: .
V gene: TRBV2
J gene: TRBJ2-3
clone size: .
CDR3 protein: CASGVPDTDTQYF
CDR3 DNA: TGTGCCAGCGGGGTACCCGACACAGATACGCAGTATTTT

CDR3 length: 12
D gene: .
V gene: TRBV7-9
J gene: TRBJ2-7
clone size: .
CDR3 protein: CASTTSSYEQYF
CDR3 DNA: TGTGCCAGCACAACTAGCTCCTACGAGCAGTACTTC

CDR3 length: 15
D gene: .
V gene: TRBV5-6
J gene: TRBJ1-5
clone size: .
CDR3 protein: CASSPDGGRNQPQHF
CDR3 DNA: TGTGCCAGCAGCCCCGACGGGGGAAGAAATCAGCCCCAGCATTTT

CDR3 length: 14
D gene: .
V gene: TRBV4-3
J gene: TRBJ2-7
clone size: once
CDR3 protein: CASSQGPRGYEQYF
CDR3 DNA: TGCGCCAGCAGCCAGGGACCCAGGGGCTACGAGCAGTACTTC

CDR3 length: 14
D gene: TRBD1
V gene: TRBV5-1
J gene: TRBJ2-5
clone size: .
CDR3 protein: CASSRGTGGETQYF
CDR3 DNA: TGCGCCAGCAGCAGAGGGACAGGGGGAGAGACCCAGTACTTC

CDR3 length: 12
D gene: .
V gene: TRBV2
J gene: TRBJ2-5
clone size: .
CDR3 protein: CASSGPGETQYF
CDR3 DNA: TGTGCCAGCAGTGGCCCAGGGGAGACCCAGTACTTC

CDR3 length: 14
D gene: .
V gene: TRBV7-3
J gene: TRBJ1-2
clone size: .
CDR3 protein: CASSLSGGNYGYTF
CDR3 DNA: TGTGCCAGCAGCTTAAGCGGGGGCAACTATGGCTACACCTTC

CDR3 length: 15
D gene: TRBD1
V gene: TRBV11-2
J gene: TRBJ1-2
clone size: .
CDR3 protein: CASSLQGAHLSGYTF
CDR3 DNA: TGTGCCAGCAGCTTGCAGGGGGCTCACTTAAGTGGCTACACCTTC

CDR3 length: 17
D gene: TRBD2
V gene: TRBV7-3
J gene: TRBJ2-2
clone size: .
CDR3 protein: CASSSIGLAGDTGELFF
CDR3 DNA: TGTGCCAGCAGCTCCATAGGACTAGCGGGAGACACCGGGGAGCTGTTTTTT

CDR3 length: 18
D gene: .
V gene: TRBV11-3
J gene: TRBJ2-6
clone size: once
CDR3 protein: CASSTTSSARSGANVLTF
CDR3 DNA: TGTGCCAGCAGTACTACTAGTTCGGCCCGATCTGGGGCCAACGTCCTGACTTTC

CDR3 length: 14
D gene: .
V gene: TRBV10-2
J gene: TRBJ1-5
clone size: .
CDR3 protein: CASRKGNSDRPQHF
CDR3 DNA: TGCGCCAGCAGAAAGGGAAATAGCGATCGGCCCCAGCATTTT

CDR3 length: 17
D gene: .
V gene: TRBV2
J gene: TRBJ2-3
clone size: .
CDR3 protein: CASSRDLIQKITDTQYF
CDR3 DNA: TGTGCCAGCAGTCGCGACCTTATCCAGAAGATCACAGATACGCAGTATTTT

CDR3 length: 15
D gene: .
V gene: TRBV5-1
J gene: TRBJ2-3
clone size: .
CDR3 protein: CASSPGRRSTDTQYF
CDR3 DNA: TGCGCCAGCAGCCCGGGACGCCGGAGCACAGATACGCAGTATTTT

CDR3 length: 14
D gene: .
V gene: TRBV5-6
J gene: TRBJ2-2
clone size: .
CDR3 protein: CASSLGTRSGELFF
CDR3 DNA: TGTGCCAGCAGCTTGGGTACTAGGTCCGGGGAGCTGTTTTTT

CDR3 length: 19
D gene: .
V gene: TRBV4-2
J gene: TRBJ2-2
clone size: .
CDR3 protein: CASSQDGVNIGGGSGELFF
CDR3 DNA: TGTGCCAGCAGCCAAGATGGCGTAAATATCGGAGGTGGGTCCGGGGAGCTGTTTTTT

CDR3 length: 14
D gene: .
V gene: TRBV5-1
J gene: TRBJ1-6
clone size: .
CDR3 protein: CASSPGTVNSPLHF
CDR3 DNA: TGCGCCAGCAGCCCTGGGACGGTAAATTCACCCCTCCACTTT

CDR3 length: 14
D gene: .
V gene: TRBV13
J gene: TRBJ1-3
clone size: .
CDR3 protein: CASSFGRAGNTIYF
CDR3 DNA: TGTGCCAGCAGCTTCGGCAGGGCTGGAAACACCATATATTTT

CDR3 length: 15
D gene: .
V gene: TRBV19
J gene: TRBJ2-3
clone size: few
CDR3 protein: CASSIAQGHTDTQYF
CDR3 DNA: TGTGCCAGTAGTATCGCACAGGGCCACACAGATACGCAGTATTTT

CDR3 length: 14
D gene: .
V gene: TRBV19
J gene: TRBJ1-5
clone size: .
CDR3 protein: CASHYRRGDQPQHF
CDR3 DNA: TGTGCCAGTCATTATAGACGGGGCGATCAGCCCCAGCATTTT

CDR3 length: 14
D gene: .
V gene: TRBV7-3
J gene: TRBJ1-1
clone size: .
CDR3 protein: CASSFTGMGPETFF
CDR3 DNA: TGTGCCAGCAGCTTTACAGGGATGGGGCCGGAGACTTTCTTT

CDR3 length: 12
D gene: .
V gene: TRBV7-9
J gene: TRBJ2-4
clone size: .
CDR3 protein: CASSLVQNIQYF
CDR3 DNA: TGTGCCAGCAGCTTAGTCCAAAACATTCAGTACTTC

CDR3 length: 19
D gene: .
V gene: TRBV4-1
J gene: TRBJ2-1
clone size: .
CDR3 protein: CASSQDSIRGGDSYNEQFF
CDR3 DNA: TGCGCCAGCAGCCAAGATTCAATAAGGGGCGGGGATTCCTACAATGAGCAGTTCTTC

CDR3 length: 15
D gene: .
V gene: TRBV10-3
J gene: TRBJ1-5
clone size: .
CDR3 protein: CAISESSDSNQPQHF
CDR3 DNA: TGTGCCATCAGTGAGTCGTCGGATAGCAATCAGCCCCAGCATTTT

CDR3 length: 14
D gene: .
V gene: TRBV14
J gene: TRBJ1-2
clone size: .
CDR3 protein: CASSQGQVNYGYTF
CDR3 DNA: TGTGCCAGCAGCCAAGGGCAGGTCAACTATGGCTACACCTTC

CDR3 length: 11
D gene: .
V gene: TRBV5-1
J gene: TRBJ2-1
clone size: .
CDR3 protein: CASSLSREQFF
CDR3 DNA: TGCGCCAGCAGCTTGAGTCGTGAGCAGTTCTTC

CDR3 length: 19
D gene: TRBD2
V gene: TRBV5-1
J gene: TRBJ2-3
clone size: .
CDR3 protein: CASSLDRLAGALRADTQYF
CDR3 DNA: TGCGCCAGCAGCTTGGACCGACTAGCGGGAGCCCTCAGGGCAGATACGCAGTATTTT

CDR3 length: 14
D gene: .
V gene: TRBV6-1
J gene: TRBJ1-4
clone size: .
CDR3 protein: CASSEKREGEKLFF
CDR3 DNA: TGTGCCAGCAGTGAAAAAAGGGAGGGAGAAAAACTGTTTTTT

CDR3 length: 13
D gene: TRBD1
V gene: TRBV30
J gene: TRBJ2-7
clone size: .
CDR3 protein: CAFWTGSGGEQYF
CDR3 DNA: TGTGCCTTCTGGACAGGAAGCGGAGGCGAGCAGTACTTC

CDR3 length: 15
D gene: .
V gene: TRBV5-1
J gene: TRBJ2-3
clone size: .
CDR3 protein: CASSARWGRTDTQYF
CDR3 DNA: TGCGCCAGCAGCGCAAGATGGGGGAGGACAGATACGCAGTATTTT

CDR3 length: 17
D gene: .
V gene: TRBV7-9
J gene: TRBJ2-5
clone size: .
CDR3 protein: CASSLIRLGTAMETQYF
CDR3 DNA: TGTGCCAGCAGCTTGATCCGACTTGGGACTGCCATGGAGACCCAGTACTTC

CDR3 length: 12
D gene: .
V gene: TRBV7-9
J gene: TRBJ2-7
clone size: .
CDR3 protein: CASSLGGAEQYF
CDR3 DNA: TGTGCCAGCAGCTTAGGAGGAGCCGAGCAGTACTTC

CDR3 length: 15
D gene: .
V gene: TRBV6-4
J gene: TRBJ2-3
clone size: once
CDR3 protein: CASSDSGGPGDTQYF
CDR3 DNA: TGTGCCAGCAGTGACTCGGGGGGGCCAGGAGATACGCAGTATTTT

CDR3 length: 15
D gene: .
V gene: TRBV7-3
J gene: TRBJ2-3
clone size: .
CDR3 protein: CASSLTGGPADTQYF
CDR3 DNA: TGTGCCAGCAGCTTAACGGGGGGGCCGGCAGATACGCAGTATTTT